Here is one T cell receptor (beta chain) with its context. Its antigen has not been determined. Base qualities were left out, and no much larger clone turns up one base away. TCRbeta CDR3 regions were amplified from genomic DNA by means of the immunoSEQ Assay, a bias-controlled multiplex PCR. Per the source publication's procedure: The number of nucleated cells in each sample was estimated by amplification of reference gene primers within the assay. To quantify the absolute abundance of each unique TCRbeta CDR3 rearrangement, sequence reads were collapsed and filtered. For each sample, productive Simpson clonality was calculated by taking the square root of Simpson's diversity index across productive rearrangements. Imported from immuneACCESS, the table was reduced by TCRdb to in-frame sequences with V and J called. These copies leave out some clones; in studies compared against another copy, an unresolved V gene accounts for under half, and the cause of the remainder is not known. That table gives V, J and clone size, and the DNA gave D and trimming. The sample data list 65,000 to 90,000 clones, and 80% to 90% of these were observed just once. The ten largest clones add up to approximately 9% of the sample.

These data originate in a study of blood T cell repertoires in COVID-19 (dated by TCRdb to the early 2020s). About the full investigation: The collaborator samples originated in the United States, Italy and Spain and spanned the acute and convalescent phases of COVID-19. The material from the prospective study consisted of cDNA or gDNA derived from T cells, B-cell-depleted T cells, or PBMCs. The samples were drawn from the first 160 participants of the ongoing ImmuneRACE study and from some 1,300 subjects provided by 6 global collaborators. The repertoires were released in a freely available public database meant as a resource for research on the immune response to SARS-CoV-2. Where available, HLA class I and class II types were obtained from metadata supplied by the sample provider rather than from assay-based typing. The dataset comprised deeply sampled blood TCRbeta repertoires from subjects exposed to, actively infected with, or recovered from COVID-19. A de-identified subject ID, COVID-19 status, age in years and sex were almost always included in the sample metadata.

V and J are trimmed by 2 bases and 5 bases, and the gene matches miss 6 bases of the junction. Reading from cysteine to phenylalanine, the CDR3 counts 16 amino acids. The CDR3 DNA has 48 bases and is translated from base 1. CDR1 and CDR2 are read off the germline V gene as SGHTS and YDEGEE. Whole blood was collected in K2EDTA tubes by collaborating institutions according to the institutions' own protocols. Collaborator samples were shipped for TCRbeta analysis as frozen whole blood, isolated PBMCs, or DNA extracted from either sample type. Overall results and qualifications from the work: How much clinical and demographic metadata was included differed by source and by participant, and the metadata was provided uncurated.

Sequencing was performed on peripheral blood. The chain is encoded by TRBV5-8 joined to TRBJ2-1, with 11 central nucleotides matching TRBD2. The sequence came from a man at least 80 years old with acute or convalescent COVID-19. The CDR3: CASSLLAGEVNNEQFF. The DNA sequence is as follows: TGTGCCAGCAGCTTACTAGCGGGGGAGGTGAACAATGAGCAGTTCTTC. Joined to the reference TRBV5-8 and TRBJ2-1 proteins, this CDR3 gives the full variable domain: EAGVTQSPTHLIKTRGQQATLRCSPISGHTSVYWYQQALGLGLQFLLWYDEGEERNRGNFPPRFSGRQFPNYSSELNVNALELEDSALYLCASSLLAGEVNNEQFFGPGTRLTVL.